The next 32 T cell receptor beta chains were all read from a single sample in a study of blood T cell repertoires in COVID-19. The method was immunoSEQ multiplex PCR; TCRdb's version includes in-frame clones alone and lacks a portion of them. There are 210,000 or so clones in the sample; over 75% occur only once, and around 5.5% lies in the top ten. Sequenced sample: peripheral blood. Every receptor here comes from a man aged 50 or older with COVID-19, enrolled during active disease.

The V gene is TRBV4-1, the J gene TRBJ1-6; a weak D match, TRBD1 (5 bases). Germline CDR1 is MGHRA and CDR2 is YSYEKL. V gave up 5 bases and J gave up 13 bases, with 15 bases separating them. This CDR3 has 13 amino acids. CDR3 nucleotides: TGCGCCAGCAGCTCCTCCCTACAGGCCCCCCTCCACTTT. Protein product: CASSSSLQAPLHF.

J is TRBJ1-4 and V is TRBV19, with a tentative D call TRBD1 (5 bases). V was clipped by 3 bases and J by 3 bases, with 11 bases between them. The CDR3 consists of 15 residues. Germline V gene data show CDR1 as LNHDA and CDR2 as SQIVND (reference sequence). This CDR3 reads CASSMGAGPNEKLFF. DNA of the CDR3: TGTGCCAGTAGTATGGGCGCAGGGCCTAATGAAAAACTGTTTTTT.

J is TRBJ1-1 and V is TRBV18, with D unresolved. CDR1 KGHSH and CDR2 LQKENI come from the germline V gene. The V end was cut by 3 bases, the J end by 6 bases, with 23 bases between. This CDR3 has 17 amino acids. The CDR3 is CASSPFQEMLSDAEAFF. The DNA of the CDR3 is TGTGCCAGCTCACCTTTTCAGGAAATGTTGAGTGACGCTGAAGCTTTCTTT.

V usage is TRBV11-2 and J usage is TRBJ2-3, with 8 bases identical to TRBD2. Unmatched junction bases numbered 13, after V lost 5 bases and J lost 6 bases. CDR1 and CDR2 from the germline V gene are SGHAT and FQNNGV. The CDR3 sequence is 16 residues long. In DNA, the CDR3 is TGTGCCAGCAGCCCGCCGGGACTAGGTTTTTCCGATACGCAGTATTTT. Residues: CASSPPGLGFSDTQYF.

The V and J genes are TRBV10-2 and TRBJ2-7; 8 bases fit TRBD1. The CDR3 loop spans 14 amino acids. The V gene end was trimmed by 6 bases and the J gene end by 2 bases; junction bases not matched to a gene: 6. Per the germline V gene, CDR1 is WSHSY and CDR2 is SAAADI. In nucleotides, the CDR3 is TGCGCCAGCAGCGAGAGGACAGGGACCTACGAGCAGTACTTC. This encodes CASSERTGTYEQYF.

The genes are TRBV27 and TRBJ2-2; 8 bases are shared with TRBD1. The junction had 8 bases not matched to a gene; V was cut back by 1 base and J by 7 bases. Germline V gene sequence: CDR1 MNHEY, CDR2 SMNVEV (reference sequence). The CDR3 runs to 16 residues. CDR3 in DNA: TGTGCCAGCAGTTTATTTGGTCAGGGGGCGAACGGGGAGCTGTTTTTT. It yields the protein CASSLFGQGANGELFF.

The CDR3 reads CASTSGGTRNEKLFF. The CDR3 nucleotides read TGTGCCAGCACCTCGGGAGGGACAAGGAATGAAAAACTGTTTTTT. The chain couples TRBV28 to TRBJ1-4; D possibly corresponds to TRBD1 (6 bases). With 7 bases removed from V and 5 bases from J, the gap between germline ends came to 17 bases. The CDR3 has 15 amino acids. CDR1 is MDHEN, CDR2 SYDVKM, per germline. Filled out from reference TRBV28 and TRBJ1-4, the complete variable domain reads DVKVTQSSRYLVKRTGEKVFLECVQDMDHENMFWYRQDPGLGLRLIYFSYDVKMKEKGDIPEGYSVSREKKERFSLILESASTNQTSMYLCASTSGGTRNEKLFFGSGTQLSVL.

The chain employs TRBV5-5 and TRBJ2-3; 7 bases are a match to TRBD1. V gave up 4 bases and J gave up 2 bases; unmatched junction bases: 10. The germline gives CDR1 SGHKS, CDR2 YYEKEE (reference sequence). The CDR3 loop spans 16 amino acids. CDR3 DNA: TGTGCCAGCAGCATCCGGGACAGTTCCCTCACAGATACGCAGTATTTT. This sequence encodes CASSIRDSSLTDTQYF.

The gene calls are TRBV5-4 and TRBJ1-1; a possible D gene is TRBD1 (6 bases). Trimming shortened V by 1 base and J by 3 bases, and 16 bases separated the two germline ends. Germline CDR1 is SGHNT and CDR2 is YYREEE (reference sequence). The CDR3 totals 16 residues. In DNA form, the CDR3 reads TGTGCCAGCAGCTTGCCGGGGGGCACGTTCGACACTGAAGCTTTCTTT. This gives the protein CASSLPGGTFDTEAFF.

This chain links TRBV12-3 or TRBV12-4 with TRBJ1-2; D is uncertain. V was pared by 3 bases and J by 3 bases, with 8 bases between. This CDR3 spans 13 amino acids. CDR3 nucleotides: TGTGCCAGCAGTTTTGTGGCGGACTATGGCTACACCTTC. Translated: CASSFVADYGYTF.

The rearrangement joins TRBV29-1 to TRBJ1-2; D call uncertain. CDR3 size: 13 residues. Trimming stripped 5 bases from V and 3 bases from J, with 13 bases between. Germline lookup yields CDR1 SQVTM and CDR2 ANQGSEA. The CDR3 protein is CSVQQLNHYGYTF. CDR3 coding DNA: TGCAGCGTTCAACAGCTAAATCACTATGGCTACACCTTC.

The chain is built from TRBV7-6 and TRBJ2-1, with TRBD1 matching over 7 bases. The CDR3 contains 16 residues. CDR1 and CDR2 from the germline V gene are SGHVS and FNYEAQ. The junction had 12 bases not matched to a gene; V was cut back by 4 bases and J by 6 bases. This CDR3 is CASSSVQGNMGNEQFF. For the CDR3, the DNA is TGTGCCAGCAGCTCGGTACAGGGGAATATGGGCAATGAGCAGTTCTTC.

The CDR3 here is CASSLNPGNRPVLSYEQYF. In DNA, the CDR3 is TGTGCCAGCAGCTTAAATCCAGGGAACAGGCCAGTGCTTTCCTACGAGCAGTACTTC. This rearrangement joins TRBV7-2 to TRBJ2-7, with a possible D match to TRBD1 (5 bases). CDR3 length: 19 residues. Trimming cost V 2 bases and J 1 base, with 24 bases left between them. Germline V gene lookup returns CDR1 SGHTA and CDR2 FQGNSA.

The chain has TRBV3-1 (or the pseudogene TRBV3-2) and TRBJ2-5, with a tentative D call TRBD1 (5 bases). V lost 4 bases, J lost 2 bases, and 17 bases lay in between. Germline assignment: CDR1 LGHDT and CDR2 YNNKEL (reference sequence). This CDR3 has 16 amino acids. CDR3 DNA: TGTGCCAGCAGCCGAATTCGTGGGGCCGTTCAAGAGACCCAGTACTTC. This sequence encodes CASSRIRGAVQETQYF.

The chain has TRBV9 and TRBJ1-1, with D tentatively TRBD1 (6 bases). CDR1 is SGDLS and CDR2 is YYNGEE in the germline V gene. The CDR3 covers 17 residues. Trimming cost V 4 bases and J 0 bases, with 19 bases left between them. CDR3 coding DNA: TGTGCCAGCAGCTCAAGTCTGATACAGGGCCTGAACACTGAAGCTTTCTTT. Encoded protein: CASSSSLIQGLNTEAFF.

V gene TRBV2 combines with J gene TRBJ2-5; D gene uncertain. The V end was cut by 5 bases, the J end by 3 bases, with 13 bases between. This CDR3 has 14 residues. Germline assignment: CDR1 SNHLY and CDR2 FYNNEI. The CDR3 loop is CASSLRRSEETQYF. CDR3 coding DNA: TGTGCCAGCAGTCTGAGGCGGTCCGAAGAGACCCAGTACTTC.

For the CDR3, the DNA is TGTGCCAGCAGCTTAGATCGGGGGGCCAACTATGGCTACACCTTC. Its translation is CASSLDRGANYGYTF. The V and J genes are TRBV7-2 and TRBJ1-2; a weak D match, TRBD1 (6 bases). Germline loops: CDR1 SGHTA, CDR2 FQGNSA. V shed 1 base and J shed 2 bases, with 11 bases lying between them. CDR3 length equals 15 residues.

The chain has TRBV18 and TRBJ1-5, with 7 positions matching TRBD1. The CDR3 runs 15 residues. V lost 3 bases and J lost 2; bases outside the gene matches: 4. CDR1 and CDR2 from the germline V gene are KGHSH and LQKENI. The chain's CDR3 is CASSPHRGGNQPQHF. CDR3 DNA: TGTGCCAGCTCACCCCACAGGGGTGGCAATCAGCCCCAGCATTTT.

About this clone itself: This specimen includes other DNA sequences encoding the same CDR3. The chain uses TRBV9 and TRBJ1-1; D unresolved. CDR1 and CDR2 from the germline V gene are SGDLS and YYNGEE. V was clipped by 1 base and J by 1 base, with 5 bases between them. CDR3 size: 13 residues. CDR3 nucleotides: TGTGCCAGCAGCGTATCAGGGAACACTGAAGCTTTCTTT. This gives the protein CASSVSGNTEAFF.

The chain joins TRBV9 to TRBJ2-1, with 8 positions matching TRBD1. This CDR3 contains 15 residues. V lost 4 bases, J lost 5 bases, and 8 bases stayed unmatched. The germline gives CDR1 SGDLS, CDR2 YYNGEE. CDR3 bases: TGTGCCAGCAGCTCTGGACAGGGTTTTAACAATGAGCAGTTCTTC. This encodes CASSSGQGFNNEQFF.

The gene calls are TRBV4-1 and TRBJ2-1; 10 bases match TRBD2. V trimming: 4 bases; J trimming: 6 bases; junction bases outside the gene matches: 6. The germline gives CDR1 MGHRA, CDR2 YSYEKL. CDR3 size: 15 residues. The CDR3 here is CASSRHSGGSNEQFF. DNA for the CDR3: TGCGCCAGCAGCCGGCATAGCGGGGGGTCCAATGAGCAGTTCTTC.

V is TRBV15 and J is TRBJ2-1, with 9 bases identical to TRBD2. Germline V CDR1 and CDR2: LNHNV, YYDKDF (reference sequence). CDR3 length: 15 residues. V gave up 5 bases and J gave up 6 bases; unmatched junction bases: 8. CDR3: CATSPRAGGPNEQFF. For the CDR3, the DNA is TGTGCCACCAGCCCCCGCGCGGGGGGGCCCAATGAGCAGTTCTTC. Together with reference TRBV15 and TRBJ2-1, the CDR3 gives the full variable domain: DAMVIQNPRYQVTQFGKPVTLSCSQTLNHNVMYWYQQKSSQAPKLLFHYYDKDFNNEADTPDNFQSRRPNTSFCFLDIRSPGLGDTAMYLCATSPRAGGPNEQFFGPGTRLTVL.

This chain uses TRBV7-2 with TRBJ2-5, with D perhaps TRBD1 (5 bases). V shed 3 bases and J shed 5 bases, with 13 bases lying between them. The CDR3 covers 14 residues. Germline lookup yields CDR1 SGHTA and CDR2 FQGNSA. The CDR3 protein is CASSFSAGKETQYF. The DNA for the CDR3 is TGTGCCAGCAGCTTCTCCGCAGGGAAGGAGACCCAGTACTTC.

The chain carries TRBV24-1 and TRBJ2-2; a possible D gene is TRBD1 (6 bases). V lost 6 bases to trimming and J lost 4 bases, with 11 bases between them. CDR1 is KGHDR, CDR2 SFDVKD, per germline. The CDR3 spans 14 residues. In DNA form, the CDR3 reads TGTGCCACCAGTTGGGGGCGTGGCACCGGGGAGCTGTTTTTT. Translating gives CATSWGRGTGELFF.

Only a few counts were recorded for this clone. The rearrangement links TRBV11-1 to TRBJ2-1; 7 positions agree with TRBD1. Per the germline V gene, CDR1 is SGHAT and CDR2 is FQDESV (reference sequence). V dropped 4 bases and J dropped 3; count of bases not matched to a gene: 6. The CDR3 runs to 15 residues. CDR3: CASSSPGQLYNEQFF. The CDR3 region has the DNA TGTGCCAGCAGCTCTCCGGGACAGCTCTACAATGAGCAGTTCTTC.

The chain carries TRBV15 and TRBJ2-4, with 7 bases lining up with TRBD2. V was pared by 1 base and J by 0 bases, with 0 bases of the junction left unmatched. Per the germline V gene, CDR1 is LNHNV and CDR2 is YYDKDF (reference sequence). The CDR3 extends over 15 amino acids. CDR3 coding DNA: TGTGCCACCAGCAGAGCGGGGGGAGCCAAAAACATTCAGTACTTC. Its translation: CATSRAGGAKNIQYF. Together with reference TRBV15 and TRBJ2-4, the CDR3 gives the full variable domain: DAMVIQNPRYQVTQFGKPVTLSCSQTLNHNVMYWYQQKSSQAPKLLFHYYDKDFNNEADTPDNFQSRRPNTSFCFLDIRSPGLGDTAMYLCATSRAGGAKNIQYFGAGTRLSVL.

The chain is built from TRBV4-2 and TRBJ2-3; TRBD2 aligns across 13 bases. The V gene end was trimmed by 0 bases and the J gene end by 5 bases; junction bases not matched to a gene: 2. Germline loops: CDR1 LGHNA, CDR2 YNFKEQ. This CDR3 has 16 amino acids. The CDR3 DNA follows: TGTGCCAGCAGCCAAGAAACTAGCGGGGGGGTAGATACGCAGTATTTT. Its translation: CASSQETSGGVDTQYF.

This clone was detected once. The chain links TRBV10-3 to TRBJ2-7; 10 nucleotides agree with TRBD1. CDR1 and CDR2 from the germline V gene are ENHRY and SYGVKD. V lost 10 bases, J lost 5 bases, and 11 bases stayed unmatched. The CDR3 extends over 14 amino acids. The CDR3 DNA reads as TGTGCCACCTCATATGGACAGGGGGGCGACGAGCAGTACTTC. Amino acids: CATSYGQGGDEQYF.

The chain joins TRBV7-3 to TRBJ2-3; 7 bases line up with TRBD1. The germline V gene has CDR1 SGHTA and CDR2 FQGTGA. V lost 2 bases, J lost 5 bases, and 4 bases stayed unmatched. The CDR3 consists of 14 residues. Here the CDR3 DNA reads TGTGCCAGCAGCTTAGGGACAGTAGGAGATACGCAGTATTTT. Translated: CASSLGTVGDTQYF.

J is TRBJ2-7 and V is TRBV28, with 8 bases aligning to TRBD2. CDR1 MDHEN and CDR2 SYDVKM come from the germline V gene. Trimming removed 2 bases from V and 7 bases from J; junction bases left unmatched: 10. The CDR3 is made up of 15 amino acids. The CDR3, as DNA: TGTGCCAGCAGTTTACGGCGGGGGGTCTCCGCAGAGCAGTACTTC. Protein: CASSLRRGVSAEQYF.

CDR3 sequence: CASGDSYHEKLFF. CDR3 in DNA: TGTGCCAGCGGGGACAGTTATCATGAAAAACTGTTTTTT. J is TRBJ1-4 and V is TRBV7-9; 7 bases fit TRBD1. The CDR3 contains 13 residues. Germline-derived CDR1 and CDR2 are SEHNR and FQNEAQ (reference sequence). V lost 8 bases to trimming and J lost 6 bases; unmatched junction nucleotides: 6.

The chain couples TRBV19 to TRBJ2-6, with D possibly being TRBD2 (6 bases). This CDR3 comprises 16 residues. Trimming took 3 bases from V and 0 from J, leaving 9 bases between them. CDR1 and CDR2 from the germline V gene are LNHDA and SQIVND (reference sequence). The CDR3 loop is CASSIAGFSGANVLTF. The CDR3 bases are TGTGCCAGTAGTATTGCGGGGTTCTCTGGGGCCAACGTCCTGACTTTC.